This TCR beta chain originates from a study of Graves' ophthalmopathy and Graves' hyperthyroidism. Notes on the study in general: Most expanded thyroid clonotypes above 0.001 frequency also appeared in blood. Built on 13 signatures, a model told ophthalmopathy apart from stable hyperthyroidism with 85% to 90% sensitivity and approximately 81% specificity.

Stable hyperthyroidism referred to disease that showed no ophthalmopathy within 18 months of follow-up. This clonotype was counted many times. Its cognate antigen is unknown. CDR1 is SGHTA and CDR2 is FQGTGA in the germline V gene. CDR3 length: 15 amino acids. With 5 bases clipped from V and 5 bases from J, the junction kept 7 bases outside the gene matches. TCR beta CDR3 amplification used RNA transcripts. First-round RT-PCR used HTBI primers; second-round multiplex PCR followed. MiXCR, run by TCRdb on the multiplex PCR reads, gives a single entry per CDR3 protein. This table has more than 300,000 distinct CDR3 sequences, 15% appearing once.

This receptor was taken from a woman between 18 and 29 years old with stable Graves' hyperthyroidism. The V and J genes are TRBV7-3 and TRBJ1-2, with TRBD1 matching over 11 bases. The sample was peripheral blood. The CDR3 region is CASSQWDRGSYGYTF. CDR3 sequence (DNA): TGTGCCAGCAGCCAATGGGACAGGGGGAGTTATGGCTACACCTTC.